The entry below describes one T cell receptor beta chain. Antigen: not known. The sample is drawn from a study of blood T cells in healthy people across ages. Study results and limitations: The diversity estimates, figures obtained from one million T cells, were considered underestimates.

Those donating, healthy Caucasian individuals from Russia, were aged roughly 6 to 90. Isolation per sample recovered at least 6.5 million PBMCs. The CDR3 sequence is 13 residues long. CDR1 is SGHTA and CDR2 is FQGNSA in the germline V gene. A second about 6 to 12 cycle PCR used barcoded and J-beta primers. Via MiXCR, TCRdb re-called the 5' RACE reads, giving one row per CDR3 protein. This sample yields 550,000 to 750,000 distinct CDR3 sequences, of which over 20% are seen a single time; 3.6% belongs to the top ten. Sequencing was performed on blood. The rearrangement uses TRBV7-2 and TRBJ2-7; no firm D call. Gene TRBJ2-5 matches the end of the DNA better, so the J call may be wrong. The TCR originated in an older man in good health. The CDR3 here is CASSLQSQETQYF. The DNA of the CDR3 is TGTGCCAGCAGCTTGCAGAGTCAAGAGACCCAGTACTTC.